A selection of T cell receptor beta chains follows, all from one sample in a study of T cell responses to AZD1222 COVID-19 vaccine. The repertoire was sequenced with immunoSEQ multiplex PCR; TCRdb's copy has only in-frame clones and lacks some. The data hold 150,000 to 200,000 clones, with 94% observed a single time. Sequenced here: peripheral blood, sampled on day 0 of AZD1222 vaccination. All receptors derive from an adult in good health. The CDR3 runs from the conserved cysteine through the conserved F or W. A D gene is named only where the DNA matches it firmly. Clone size appears in some rows only: once, few, many, or a class for an expanded clone.

clone size	J gene	V gene	D gene	CDR3 protein	CDR3 DNA
once	TRBJ2-5	TRBV5-1	.	CASSLAVRVQETQYF	TGCGCCAGCAGCTTGGCCGTGAGGGTGCAAGAGACCCAGTACTTC
.	TRBJ1-2	TRBV30	.	CAWSSGSGGYTF	TGTGCCTGGAGTTCGGGCAGCGGTGGCTACACCTTC
.	TRBJ2-7	TRBV27	TRBD1	CASRGQDGYEQYF	TGTGCCAGCAGAGGACAGGATGGGTACGAGCAGTACTTC
.	TRBJ2-7	TRBV19	TRBD1	CASTVGTGAYEQYF	TGTGCCAGTACCGTCGGGACAGGGGCCTACGAGCAGTACTTC
.	TRBJ2-7	TRBV5-1	TRBD2	CASSLGPGGGNNEQYF	TGCGCCAGCAGCTTGGGACCCGGGGGGGGCAACAACGAGCAGTACTTC
.	TRBJ2-5	TRBV6-2/TRBV6-3	.	CASSPGVRETQYF	TGTGCCAGCAGTCCAGGGGTCCGGGAGACCCAGTACTTC
.	TRBJ2-7	TRBV5-1	TRBD1	CASSLGQDPLGSYEQYF	TGCGCCAGCAGCCTGGGACAGGACCCTCTCGGTAGCTACGAGCAGTACTTC
.	TRBJ2-1	TRBV5-4	.	CASSYDRANNEQFF	TGTGCCAGCAGCTACGACAGAGCAAACAATGAGCAGTTCTTC
.	TRBJ2-2	TRBV7-3	.	CASSLRAVTGELFF	TGTGCCAGCAGCTTACGAGCGGTCACCGGGGAGCTGTTTTTT
.	TRBJ1-2	TRBV19	.	CASSIEGYGYTF	TGTGCCAGTAGTATTGAGGGTTATGGCTACACCTTC
.	TRBJ2-3	TRBV7-3	.	CASSITDTQYF	TGTGCCAGCAGCATCACAGATACGCAGTATTTT
.	TRBJ2-5	TRBV29-1	TRBD1	CSVATGRETQYF	TGCAGCGTTGCGACAGGGAGAGAGACCCAGTACTTC
.	TRBJ2-2	TRBV5-1	.	CASSLGDRELFF	TGCGCCAGCAGCTTGGGAGATAGGGAGCTGTTTTTT
.	TRBJ1-5	TRBV28	.	CASSLTVPQPQHF	TGTGCCAGCAGTTTGACAGTGCCTCAGCCCCAGCATTTT
.	TRBJ1-5	TRBV2	.	CASSDGRDSNQPQHF	TGTGCCAGCAGTGACGGACGTGATAGCAATCAGCCCCAGCATTTT
.	TRBJ2-1	TRBV16	.	CASTYGNEQFF	TGTGCCAGCACCTACGGCAATGAGCAGTTCTTC
.	TRBJ1-6	TRBV6-5	.	CASSYSDGSYNSPLHF	TGTGCCAGCAGTTACTCGGACGGCTCCTATAATTCACCCCTCCACTTT
.	TRBJ2-3	TRBV2	TRBD1	CASSPGQGSTDTQYF	TGTGCCAGCAGCCCCGGACAGGGGAGCACAGATACGCAGTATTTT
.	TRBJ1-5	TRBV28	.	CASNAGAGQPQHF	TGTGCCAGCAACGCAGGGGCGGGTCAGCCCCAGCATTTT
once	TRBJ1-1	TRBV6-5	.	CASSQRGMGAFF	TGTGCCAGCAGCCAAAGGGGGATGGGAGCTTTCTTT
.	TRBJ2-1	TRBV24-1	TRBD2	CATSDLGLAGGNEQFF	TGTGCCACCAGTGACTTGGGACTAGCGGGAGGCAATGAGCAGTTCTTC
.	TRBJ2-5	TRBV4-2	TRBD2	CASSLGGGRAWETQYF	TGTGCCAGCAGCCTCGGAGGCGGGAGGGCCTGGGAGACCCAGTACTTC
.	TRBJ2-2	TRBV7-2	.	CASSLLRGAGELFF	TGTGCCAGCAGCTTGCTGAGGGGCGCCGGGGAGCTGTTTTTT
once	TRBJ1-3	TRBV27	.	CASSLLPTGLAGNTIYF	TGTGCCAGCAGTTTACTACCCACAGGGCTGGCCGGAAACACCATATATTTT
.	TRBJ2-7	TRBV5-1	TRBD1	CASRSSTGASFYEQYF	TGCGCCAGCAGATCTTCCACAGGGGCCTCTTTCTACGAGCAGTACTTC
.	TRBJ2-3	TRBV21-1	.	CASSKAMTPGSDTQYF	TGTGCCAGCAGCAAAGCGATGACACCGGGGTCAGATACGCAGTATTTT
.	TRBJ2-3	TRBV10-3	.	CAISAASTDTQYF	TGTGCCATCAGTGCCGCTAGCACAGATACGCAGTATTTT
.	TRBJ1-6	TRBV28	.	CASFGSYNSPLHF	TGTGCCAGTTTCGGCTCCTATAATTCACCCCTCCACTTT
.	TRBJ2-3	TRBV7-2	TRBD2	CASSPRGLAGGKDTQYF	TGTGCCAGCAGCCCCCGGGGACTAGCGGGAGGTAAAGATACGCAGTATTTT
.	TRBJ2-1	TRBV7-9	.	CASSLDGVAGEQFF	TGTGCCAGCAGCTTAGACGGGGTAGCCGGGGAGCAGTTCTTC
.	TRBJ2-7	TRBV5-6	.	CASSLPAAAEQYF	TGTGCCAGCAGCCTCCCGGCGGCGGCCGAGCAGTACTTC
.	TRBJ2-6	TRBV11-2	TRBD1	CASSPGTVTSGANVLTF	TGTGCCAGCAGCCCAGGGACAGTCACCTCTGGGGCCAACGTCCTGACTTTC